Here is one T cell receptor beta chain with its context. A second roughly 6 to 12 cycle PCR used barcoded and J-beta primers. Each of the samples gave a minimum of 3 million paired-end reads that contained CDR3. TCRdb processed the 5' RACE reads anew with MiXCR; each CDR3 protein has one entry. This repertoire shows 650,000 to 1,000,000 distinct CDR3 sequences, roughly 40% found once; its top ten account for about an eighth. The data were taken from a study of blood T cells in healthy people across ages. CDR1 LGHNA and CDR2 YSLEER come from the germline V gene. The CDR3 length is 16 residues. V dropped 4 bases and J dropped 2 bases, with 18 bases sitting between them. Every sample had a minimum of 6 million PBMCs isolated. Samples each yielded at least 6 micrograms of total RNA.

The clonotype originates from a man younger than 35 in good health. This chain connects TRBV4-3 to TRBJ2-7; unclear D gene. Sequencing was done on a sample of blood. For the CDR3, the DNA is TGCGCCAGCAGCCTCAAAACCGGGTGCCAAACCTACGAGCAGTACTTC. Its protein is CASSLKTGCQTYEQYF.